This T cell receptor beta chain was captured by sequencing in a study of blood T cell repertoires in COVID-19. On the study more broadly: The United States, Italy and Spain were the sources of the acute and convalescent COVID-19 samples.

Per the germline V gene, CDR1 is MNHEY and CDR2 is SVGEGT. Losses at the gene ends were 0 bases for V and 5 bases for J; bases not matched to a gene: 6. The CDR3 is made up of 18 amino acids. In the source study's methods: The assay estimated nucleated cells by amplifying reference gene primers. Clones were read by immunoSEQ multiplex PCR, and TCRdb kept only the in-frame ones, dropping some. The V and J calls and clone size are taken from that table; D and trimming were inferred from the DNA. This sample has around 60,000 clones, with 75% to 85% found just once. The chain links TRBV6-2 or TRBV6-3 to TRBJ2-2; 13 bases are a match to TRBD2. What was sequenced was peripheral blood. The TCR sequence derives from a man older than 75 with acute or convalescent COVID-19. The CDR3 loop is CASSYSGWTSGGTGELFF. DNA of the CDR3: TGTGCCAGCAGTTACTCCGGATGGACTAGCGGGGGTACCGGGGAGCTGTTTTTT.